Reported below is one T cell receptor beta chain. Its antigen is currently unknown. Any history of autoimmune disease or systemic immunosuppression disqualified patients. This record belongs to a study of OX40 agonist ivuxolimab in advanced cancers. Libraries were prepared by immunoSEQ multiplex PCR; TCRdb keeps only in-frame clonotypes and omits some of them. The table lists about 62,000 clones, approximately 89% of them singletons, with approximately 12% in the top ten. Broader study findings: CD8+ T cells (on average) carried more expanded clones than CD4+ T cells.

This TCR derives from an adult with an advanced solid tumor such as melanoma, head and neck, liver or kidney cancer. This specimen consisted of CD4+ or CD8+ T cells sorted from blood, obtained in a trial of the OX40 agonist ivuxolimab.

The CDR3 region is CASSPLRTIGVLNTEAFF. In DNA form, the CDR3 reads TGCGCCAGCAGCCCGCTCCGGACAATAGGCGTATTGAACACTGAAGCTTTCTTT. The chain carries TRBV5-1 and TRBJ1-1; possible D gene TRBD1, 5 bases. Germline-derived CDR1 and CDR2 are SGHRS and YFSETQ. The CDR3 is made up of 18 amino acids. The V end lost 4 bases, the J end lost 0 bases, and 22 bases lay between the germline ends.